The rows below give T cell receptor beta chains drawn from one sample of a study of blood T cell repertoires in COVID-19. This table comes from immunoSEQ multiplex PCR, and its TCRdb copy is limited to in-frame clones, with some not included. The sample holds around 250,000 clones; around 87% are singletons and the top ten take roughly 1.7%. Sequenced material: PBMCs or T cells enriched from blood (not recorded which). The receptors come from a woman between 45 and 65 years old who had recovered from COVID-19. Both conserved end residues are part of each CDR3. Each record gives: CDR3 length, J gene, D gene, V gene, clone size, CDR3 DNA, CDR3 protein. D genes are given only for firm matches. Size is omitted from some rows. Given values are once, few, many or a class for expanded clones.

14 | TRBJ1-6 | TRBD1 | TRBV4-1 | NA | TGCGCCACGAAATCGACAGGGCCGAGATCACCCCTCCACTTT | CATKSTGPRSPLHF
14 | TRBJ2-7 | NA | TRBV5-1 | NA | TGCGCCAGCAGCACCGACGGGAGCTCCTACGAGCAGTACTTC | CASSTDGSSYEQYF
14 | TRBJ1-2 | NA | TRBV19 | once | TGTGCCAGTAGTCCACAAGGGGTCCGTGTTGGCTACACCTTC | CASSPQGVRVGYTF
14 | TRBJ2-7 | NA | TRBV9 | NA | TGTGCCAGCAGCGTAGAAAGCGTCTCCTACGAGCAGTACTTC | CASSVESVSYEQYF
13 | TRBJ1-5 | NA | TRBV19 | NA | TGTGCCAGTAGTACAGGGGTCAATCAGCCCCAGCATTTT | CASSTGVNQPQHF
12 | TRBJ2-3 | NA | TRBV7-2 | NA | TGTGCCAGCAGTCCATTCACAGATACGCAGTATTTT | CASSPFTDTQYF
14 | TRBJ2-5 | NA | TRBV7-3 | NA | TGTGCCAGCAGCCCCCCACCGGGGAAAGAGACCCAGTACTTC | CASSPPPGKETQYF
15 | TRBJ2-3 | NA | TRBV7-2 | NA | TGTGCCAGCAGCTCTAGGAGGGGGCGCACAGATACGCAGTATTTT | CASSSRRGRTDTQYF
15 | TRBJ2-7 | TRBD2 | TRBV28 | NA | TGTGCCAGCAGTTCCGTAGCGGGGGGATCCTACGAGCAGTACTTC | CASSSVAGGSYEQYF
16 | TRBJ2-6 | TRBD1 | TRBV11-2 | NA | TGTGCCAGCAGCTACACAGGGGGTTCGGGGGCCAACGTCCTGACTTTC | CASSYTGGSGANVLTF
15 | TRBJ1-2 | TRBD1 | TRBV19 | NA | TGTGCCAGCTCAAACCCCGGGACAGGGGTCCGTGGCTACACCTTC | CASSNPGTGVRGYTF
14 | TRBJ1-5 | NA | TRBV6-5 | NA | TGTGCCAGCAGAGCAGGGTTTGGCAATCAGCCCCAGCATTTT | CASRAGFGNQPQHF
15 | TRBJ2-1 | NA | TRBV5-6 | NA | TGTGCCAGCAGCTTGGGGAGTGGTTCCTACAATGAGCAGTTCTTC | CASSLGSGSYNEQFF
12 | TRBJ1-2 | TRBD1 | TRBV30 | NA | TGTGCCTGGAAAGGGACAGGCAAAGGGAGGACCTTC | CAWKGTGKGRTF
11 | TRBJ1-2 | NA | TRBV25-1 | NA | TGTGCCAGCACCGGGTACTATGGCTACACCTTC | CASTGYYGYTF
19 | TRBJ2-3 | TRBD2 | TRBV4-3 | NA | TGCGCCAGCAGCCAAGATCTACTTCGACTAGCGGGAGGGCCCGATACGCAGTATTTT | CASSQDLLRLAGGPDTQYF
14 | TRBJ2-3 | TRBD2 | TRBV6-5 | NA | TGTGCCAGCAGCGGACTAGCGGGCACAGATACGCAGTATTTT | CASSGLAGTDTQYF
15 | TRBJ2-7 | TRBD2 | TRBV19 | NA | TGTGCCAGTAGTATATTGGCTAGCGGTAATTACGAGCAGTACTTC | CASSILASGNYEQYF
14 | TRBJ2-5 | NA | TRBV7-9 | NA | TGTGCCAGCAGCTTACCCGCGCTCGGGATAACCCAGTACTTC | CASSLPALGITQYF
10 | TRBJ2-5 | NA | TRBV29-1 | NA | TGCAGCACAACCCAAGAGACCCAGTACTTC | CSTTQETQYF
17 | TRBJ1-5 | NA | TRBV19 | NA | TGTGCCAGTAGTACCGGACAGAGCTTGCTTAGCAATCAGCCCCAGCATTTT | CASSTGQSLLSNQPQHF
15 | TRBJ2-6 | TRBD2 | TRBV27 | NA | TGTGCCAGCAGTTTCGGGGGGTCTGGGGCCAACGTCCTGACTTTC | CASSFGGSGANVLTF
12 | TRBJ2-5 | NA | TRBV2 | NA | TGTGCCAGCTGTACGGGGCAAGAGACCCAGTACTTC | CASCTGQETQYF
13 | TRBJ2-4 | NA | TRBV7-2 | NA | TGTGCCAGCAGTGGGGGCGTCATGGACATTCAGTACTTC | CASSGGVMDIQYF
15 | TRBJ1-1 | TRBD1 | TRBV5-4 | few | TGTGCCAGCAGCTGGGGACAGGGGGCTGGAACTGAAGCTTTCTTT | CASSWGQGAGTEAFF
15 | TRBJ2-7 | NA | TRBV18 | NA | TGTGCCAGCTCACCCCCGACGGGCAGGGGCTACGAGCAGTACTTC | CASSPPTGRGYEQYF
15 | TRBJ2-2 | NA | TRBV9 | NA | TGTGCCAGCAGCGTAGTAACTGATTACACCGGGGAGCTGTTTTTT | CASSVVTDYTGELFF
17 | TRBJ1-2 | NA | TRBV28 | NA | TGTGCCAGCAGGCCAAATCACCCTGGACAGCTTCTCTATGGCTACACCTTC | CASRPNHPGQLLYGYTF
14 | TRBJ1-1 | NA | TRBV10-3 | NA | TGTGCCATCAGTGAGGGGGGGGAGCTTGCTGAAGCTTTCTTT | CAISEGGELAEAFF
16 | TRBJ2-7 | TRBD2 | TRBV9 | NA | TGTGCCAGCAGCGTAGGAGGTCTAGCGGGAAACTACGAGCAGTACTTC | CASSVGGLAGNYEQYF
14 | TRBJ1-3 | NA | TRBV19 | once | TGTGCCAGCTCCGTGAGTTCTTCCGGAAACACCATATATTTT | CASSVSSSGNTIYF
14 | TRBJ1-1 | TRBD1 | TRBV6-2/TRBV6-3 | NA | TGTGCCAGCAGCTCAGGGGGGACCCTCCGGAAAGCTTTCTTT | CASSSGGTLRKAFF